These T cell receptor beta chains were read from a single sample in a study of cytomegalovirus exposure and HLA in healthy donors. Assay used: immunoSEQ multiplex PCR; TCRdb lists only in-frame clones, some missing. The sample shows more than 70,000 clones, 60% to 80% of them seen only once. The sequencing sample was made of PBMCs. These receptors came from a boy between 10 and 17 years old in good health and CMV-seronegative. Both conserved end residues are part of each CDR3. The D gene is left open where the match is weak. Clone size is given for some rows only: seen once, a few or many times, or a class if the clone is expanded.

TRBV6-1	NA	14	NA	TRBJ1-1	TGTGCCAGCATTGGGAGGGGCACGAACACTGAAGCTTTCTTT	CASIGRGTNTEAFF
TRBV4-3	NA	13	NA	TRBJ2-1	TGCGCCAGCAGCCAATGGCAGGGCAATGAGCAGTTCTTC	CASSQWQGNEQFF
TRBV29-1	NA	12	NA	TRBJ2-1	TGCAGCGTGGGGGACTTAAGGAATGAGCAGTTCTTC	CSVGDLRNEQFF
TRBV5-4	NA	13	TRBD2	TRBJ2-2	TGTGGAGCGGGGGGGCCGAACACCGGGGAGCTGTTTTTT	CGAGGPNTGELFF
TRBV15	NA	14	NA	TRBJ1-1	TGTGCCACCAGCAGAGTGAGAGGGAGCACTGAAGCTTTCTTT	CATSRVRGSTEAFF
TRBV5-1	NA	15	TRBD1	TRBJ2-7	TGCGCCAGCAGCTTCGGGACAGGCATCTCCTACGAGCAGTACTTC	CASSFGTGISYEQYF
TRBV5-6	NA	14	TRBD1	TRBJ2-7	TGTGCCAGCAGCCTCGGACAGGGTTCCTACGAGCAGTACTTC	CASSLGQGSYEQYF
TRBV6-6	NA	15	NA	TRBJ2-7	TGTGCCAGCAGTTATCTAAATGGACAGACCTACGAGCAGTACTTC	CASSYLNGQTYEQYF
TRBV28	NA	15	TRBD1	TRBJ2-2	TGTGCCAGCAGTACAGGGGGCGCGGGTACCGGGGAGCTGTTTTTT	CASSTGGAGTGELFF
TRBV5-1	NA	15	TRBD1	TRBJ2-2	TGCGCCAGCAGCCGAGGGGACAGCGAAACCGGGGAGCTGTTTTTT	CASSRGDSETGELFF
TRBV4-1	NA	16	NA	TRBJ2-7	TGCGCCAGCAGCCAAAATTACTTAACAGCCTCCTACGAGCAGTACTTC	CASSQNYLTASYEQYF
TRBV30	few	14	TRBD1	TRBJ1-6	TGTGCCTGGAGTGTACGGCAGGGGGGTTCACCCCTCCACTTT	CAWSVRQGGSPLHF
TRBV7-9	NA	14	NA	TRBJ2-7	TGTGCCAGCAGTAAAGGGACAATTTCCTACGAGCAGTACTTC	CASSKGTISYEQYF
TRBV7-6	NA	17	TRBD2	TRBJ2-2	TGTGCCAGCAGCCCTAGCGGGAGGTGGGGTAACACCGGGGAGCTGTTTTTT	CASSPSGRWGNTGELFF
TRBV7-9	NA	15	NA	TRBJ2-1	TGTGCCAGCAGCTTATCAGGGGCTGCCTACAATGAGCAGTTCTTC	CASSLSGAAYNEQFF
TRBV7-2	NA	15	NA	TRBJ2-1	TGTGCCAGCAGCTCCCGGGGGTTCTCCTACAATGAGCAGTTCTTC	CASSSRGFSYNEQFF
TRBV5-6	few	15	TRBD1	TRBJ1-2	TGTGCCAGCAGCCATCAGGACAGGGTTAACTATGGCTACACCTTC	CASSHQDRVNYGYTF
TRBV4-3	NA	15	NA	TRBJ2-5	TGCGCCAGCAGCCAAGATAACGGACTCCAAGAGACCCAGTACTTC	CASSQDNGLQETQYF
TRBV7-2	NA	13	TRBD1	TRBJ2-5	TGTGCCAGCAGCCCACAGGGGTTCGAGACCCAGTACTTC	CASSPQGFETQYF
TRBV5-1	NA	17	TRBD2	TRBJ2-7	TGCGCCAGCAGCCCCACGACTAGCGGGAGTCTCTCCTACGAGCAGTACTTC	CASSPTTSGSLSYEQYF
TRBV30	NA	13	TRBD1	TRBJ1-5	TGTGCCTGGAGAGGACAGGGATACCAGCCCCAGCATTTT	CAWRGQGYQPQHF
TRBV28	few	15	NA	TRBJ1-5	TGTGCCAGCAGTCACCGTTGGGGGGGCAATCAGCCCCAGCATTTT	CASSHRWGGNQPQHF
TRBV10-2	NA	15	TRBD2	TRBJ2-3	TGCGCCAGCAGTGAGTCGGGCGGGAGGGGGTATACGCAGTATTTT	CASSESGGRGYTQYF
TRBV14	NA	15	NA	TRBJ1-2	TGTGCCAGCAGCCAAGAAGGGGAGGGTCGGGATGGCTACACCTTC	CASSQEGEGRDGYTF
TRBV4-1	few	14	NA	TRBJ2-7	TGCGCCAGCAGCCCGGGGACTGCCGCCTACGAGCAGTACTTC	CASSPGTAAYEQYF
TRBV29-1	few	14	NA	TRBJ2-3	TGCAGCGTCCTCCGGGAGCGCCCCCCAGATACGCAGTATTTT	CSVLRERPPDTQYF